This T cell receptor beta chain stems from a study of beta chain features in type 1 diabetes. Findings and caveats of the study: Among patients with Type 1 diabetes, TCRB CDR3s were moderately but significantly shorter in every one of the four CD4+ subsets.

As every portion of the isolated RNA was reverse transcribed, the sequencing read expressed TCRB transcripts. The repertoire was sequenced with immunoSEQ multiplex PCR; TCRdb's copy has only in-frame clones and lacks some. This sample has under 350,000 clones; around 25% occur once, and the top ten carry around 0.012%. Concerning this clone: Its antigen is not known.

From germline, CDR1 is MDHEN and CDR2 SYDVKM. The J segment lost 7 bases and the V segment lost 5 bases, leaving 6 bases of the junction unmatched. The CDR3 is 14 residues long. The chain is built from TRBV28 and TRBJ2-3; 10 bases match TRBD1. Sequencing used naive CD4+ T cells from blood. This TCR was recovered from a woman aged 30 to 39 with type 1 diabetes. The CDR3, as DNA: TGTGCCAGCAGTGCGGGGACAGGGGTATATACGCAGTATTTT. It codes for CASSAGTGVYTQYF.